Described below is a single T cell receptor (beta chain) sequence and its context. Its antigen is unknown. The V gene lost 2 bases and the J gene lost 3 bases, with 10 bases spanning the gap. Germline lookup yields CDR1 SGHVS and CDR2 FQNEAQ. This CDR3 is built from 14 residues. Produced via immunoSEQ multiplex PCR; TCRdb's table is partial and in-frame only. The table records some 31,000 clones, 85% to 95% of them present only once. The data are from a study of graft-versus-host responses after intestinal transplantation. Study at large: Every recipient had anti-thymocyte globulin induction and around 3 years of tacrolimus plus steroids.

Overall study findings and caveats: Investigators detected GvH clones in recipient marrow, with some emerging earlier in ileum or blood. Levels of circulating GvH clones at their peak were associated with early post-transplant HvG declines. Where graft-donor T cell macrochimerism was present, patients had high graft-versus-host to host-versus-graft clonal ratios in allografts.

The rearrangement links TRBV7-8 to TRBJ1-2; TRBD1 is a possible D gene (5 bases). Sequenced here: PBMCs, sampled about 70 days after intestinal transplant. The sequence was obtained from a human patient who received an intestinal transplant, so some T cells may come from the graft donor. The CDR3, as DNA: TGTGCCAGCAGCTTACCAGGGCGGGACTATGGCTACACCTTC. Protein: CASSLPGRDYGYTF.